This T cell receptor (beta chain) was recorded in a study of control samples from healthy donors and cancer patients. The germline CDR1 and CDR2 sequences are LGHNA and YSLEER. This CDR3 comprises 15 residues. V was trimmed by 3 bases and J by 4 bases, leaving 13 bases between them. Some clones are missing from TCRdb's copy, which holds only in-frame ones; the method was immunoSEQ multiplex PCR. The data contain 150,000 to 200,000 clones, 70% to 90% of them singletons. Input material: blood. The rearrangement links TRBV4-3 to TRBJ1-3, with a weak D call TRBD1 (5 bases). The sequence was obtained from a man aged 25 to 45 in good health. The CDR3 reads CASSHRLAGGNTIYF. CDR3 coding DNA: TGCGCCAGCAGCCACCGATTGGCAGGGGGAAACACCATATATTTT.